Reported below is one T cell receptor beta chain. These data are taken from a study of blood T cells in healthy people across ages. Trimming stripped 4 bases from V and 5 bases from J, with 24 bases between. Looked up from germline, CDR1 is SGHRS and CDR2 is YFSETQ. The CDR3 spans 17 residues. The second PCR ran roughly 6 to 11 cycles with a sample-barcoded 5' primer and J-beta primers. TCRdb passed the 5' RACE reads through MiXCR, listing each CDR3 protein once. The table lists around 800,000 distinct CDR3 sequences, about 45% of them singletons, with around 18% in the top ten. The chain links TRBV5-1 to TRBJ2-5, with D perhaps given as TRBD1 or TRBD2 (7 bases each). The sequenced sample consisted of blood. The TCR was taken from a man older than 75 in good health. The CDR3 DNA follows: TGCGCCAGCAGCAAAGGACTAGAAGGGGGCAAGAGGGAGACCCAGTACTTC. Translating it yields CASSKGLEGGKRETQYF.